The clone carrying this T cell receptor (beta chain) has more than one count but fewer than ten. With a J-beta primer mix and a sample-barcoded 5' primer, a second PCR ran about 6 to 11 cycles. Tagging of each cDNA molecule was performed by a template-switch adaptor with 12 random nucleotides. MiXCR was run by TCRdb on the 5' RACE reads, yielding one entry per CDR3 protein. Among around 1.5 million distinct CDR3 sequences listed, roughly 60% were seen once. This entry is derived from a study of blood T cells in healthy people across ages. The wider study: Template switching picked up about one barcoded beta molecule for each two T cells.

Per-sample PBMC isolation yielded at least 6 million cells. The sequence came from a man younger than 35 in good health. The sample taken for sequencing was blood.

This CDR3 reads CASSYVGATYEQYF. DNA of the CDR3: TGTGCCAGCAGTTACGTAGGGGCCACCTACGAGCAGTACTTC. The V call is TRBV6-5, the J call TRBJ2-7; D possibly corresponds to TRBD1 (5 bases). V dropped 2 bases and J dropped 2 bases, with 10 bases sitting between them. This CDR3 region has 14 residues. CDR1 is MNHEY and CDR2 is SVGAGI in the germline V gene.